The 9 T cell receptor beta chains reported below all come from one sample, sequenced in a study of blood T cell repertoires in COVID-19. Assay: immunoSEQ multiplex PCR; the TCRdb copy retains only in-frame clones and omits some. The sample has around 280,000 clones, almost 90% seen once. The sample comprised PBMCs or T cells enriched from blood (not recorded which). Receptors were obtained from a woman younger than 35 with acute COVID-19.

The sample holds a few counts of this clone. This chain uses TRBV2 with TRBJ1-2; D is possibly TRBD1 (5 bases). Trimming pared 7 bases from V and 4 bases from J, leaving 19 bases between. The CDR3 has 15 amino acids. The germline CDR1 and CDR2 sequences are SNHLY and FYNNEI. The CDR3: CASTLNGAFIYGYTF. The CDR3 DNA reads TGTGCCAGCACCCTAAATGGGGCCTTCATCTATGGCTACACCTTC. The variable domain in full, completed from reference TRBV2 and TRBJ1-2, reads EPEVTQTPSHQVTQMGQEVILRCVPISNHLYFYWYRQILGQKVEFLVSFYNNEISEKSEIFDDQFSVERPDGSNFTLKIRSTKLEDSAMYFCASTLNGAFIYGYTFGSGTRLTVV.

The gene calls are TRBV2 and TRBJ2-1; D uncertain. Germline assignment: CDR1 SNHLY and CDR2 FYNNEI. This CDR3 has 17 residues. Trimming removed 5 bases at V and 4 bases at J, with 21 bases between. This CDR3 is CASSSPARGAVYNEQFF. CDR3 nucleotide sequence: TGTGCCAGCAGTTCCCCAGCTAGAGGCGCTGTATACAATGAGCAGTTCTTC.

This chain joins TRBV6-5 and TRBJ2-7; D gene ambiguous. Germline V gene lookup returns CDR1 MNHEY and CDR2 SVGAGI. V was cut by 0 bases and J by 4 bases, with 13 bases left in between. This CDR3 has 15 amino acids. CDR3 sequence reads: CASSYSGLVRYEQYF. The CDR3 DNA reads as TGTGCCAGCAGTTACTCGGGCTTGGTTCGGTACGAGCAGTACTTC.

This clone has just one count. V gene TRBV2 combines with J gene TRBJ1-2, with 7 bases that match TRBD1. CDR1 is SNHLY, CDR2 FYNNEI, per germline. Unmatched junction bases numbered 9, after V lost 9 bases and J lost 8 bases. The CDR3 length is 12 residues. The CDR3 here is CARGHRGEGYTF. CDR3 DNA sequence: TGTGCCAGGGGACACAGGGGTGAAGGCTACACCTTC.

The V call is TRBV4-3, the J call TRBJ2-7, with TRBD2 matching 12 bases. This CDR3 contains 17 residues. In germline, CDR1 is LGHNA, CDR2 YSLEER. Germline trimming cut 0 bases from V and 5 bases from J; bases unmatched to any gene: 8. CDR3 sequence: CASSQDIRLAGDHEQYF. The CDR3 nucleotides are TGCGCCAGCAGCCAAGACATCCGACTAGCGGGAGACCACGAGCAGTACTTC.

V usage is TRBV15 and J usage is TRBJ2-2, with D tentatively TRBD2 (6 bases). CDR3 length equals 16 residues. CDR1 and CDR2 (germline): LNHNV, YYDKDF (reference sequence). V lost 0 bases to trimming and J lost 2 bases, with 10 bases between them. This CDR3 is CATSREGGRNTGELFF. CDR3 DNA: TGTGCCACCAGCAGAGAGGGAGGAAGAAACACCGGGGAGCTGTTTTTT.

The gene calls are TRBV7-9 and TRBJ2-6; 10 bases align to TRBD1. The CDR3 is 17 residues long. Germline lookup yields CDR1 SEHNR and CDR2 FQNEAQ (reference sequence). V was pared by 5 bases and J by 2 bases, with 6 bases of the junction left unmatched. CDR3 DNA: TGTGCCAGCAGCCCAGGGACAGGGGTAGCTGGGGCCAACGTCCTGACTTTC. Translating it yields CASSPGTGVAGANVLTF.

The genes are TRBV5-4 and TRBJ2-3; 7 bases align to TRBD2. The CDR3 consists of 14 residues. The germline V gene has CDR1 SGHNT and CDR2 YYREEE (reference sequence). J gave up 4 bases and V 4 bases, and 6 bases lay outside the gene matches. DNA of the CDR3: TGTGCCAGCAGCCCCCCGGGGGGTGCAGATACGCAGTATTTT. This codes for CASSPPGGADTQYF.

The gene calls are TRBV18 and TRBJ2-1; 8 bases are a match to TRBD2. Unmatched junction bases numbered 7, after V lost 5 bases and J lost 1 base. The CDR3 spans 16 residues. Looked up from germline, CDR1 is KGHSH and CDR2 is LQKENI. CDR3 sequence: CASSGLAGRSYNEQFF. Here the CDR3 DNA reads TGTGCCAGCTCAGGATTAGCGGGAAGGTCCTACAATGAGCAGTTCTTC.